These 23 T cell receptor beta chains share one sample of origin, sequenced in a study of neurological immune-mediated disorders. TCRdb fed the 5' RACE reads into MiXCR, producing one record per CDR3 protein. The repertoire holds tens of thousands of distinct CDR3 sequences, under 4.5% seen once, with 5% to 6% in the top ten. The time point is: longitudinal time-point 3. Sample: PBMCs. These receptors originate from a woman in her fifties or sixties with multiple sclerosis.

Many counts were recorded for this clonotype. The chain links TRBV6-5 to TRBJ2-5; D remains ambiguous. Germline CDR1 MNHEY, CDR2 SVGAGI. The V end lost 6 bases, the J end lost 8 bases, and 13 bases lay between the germline ends. The CDR3 spans 12 residues. CDR3 bases: TGTGCCAGCAGCCGCCGATTGGAAACCCAGTACTTC. It encodes CASSRRLETQYF.

This clonotype was counted many times. J is TRBJ1-2 and V is TRBV5-1; TRBD1 is a possible D gene (5 bases). The V end lost 0 bases, the J end lost 2 bases, and 8 bases lay between the germline ends. Germline loops: CDR1 SGHRS, CDR2 YFSETQ. The CDR3 extends over 14 amino acids. CDR3 sequence reads: CASSLDEGNYGYTF. The DNA of the CDR3 is TGCGCCAGCAGCTTGGATGAGGGGAACTATGGCTACACCTTC.

This clonotype showed up many times. The chain joins TRBV5-1 to TRBJ1-6; tentative D call: TRBD1 (6 bases). Germline V gene sequence: CDR1 SGHRS, CDR2 YFSETQ. The V end lost 0 bases, the J end lost 0 bases, and 22 bases lay between the germline ends. This CDR3 has 21 amino acids. CDR3 residues: CASSLDVGGGRRSSYNSPLHF. CDR3 nucleotides: TGCGCCAGCAGCTTGGATGTGGGGGGCGGACGGAGGAGCTCCTATAATTCACCCCTCCACTTT.

This clonotype showed up many times. This chain links TRBV6-1 with TRBJ2-2, with 13 bases fitting TRBD2. After removal of 1 base from V and 6 bases from J, the junction contained 2 bases not matched to a gene. CDR3 length: 16 residues. Per germline, CDR1 MNHNS and CDR2 SASEGT. The DNA for the CDR3 is TGTGCCAGCAGTGAAGAGGGACTAGCGGGGCCCGGGGAGCTGTTTTTT. Encoded protein: CASSEEGLAGPGELFF.

Ten or more counts support this clonotype. The chain employs TRBV28 and TRBJ2-7; no firm D call. There are 12 residues in the CDR3. Trimming cost V 5 bases and J 4 bases, with 9 bases left between them. The germline CDR1 and CDR2 sequences are MDHEN and SYDVKM. The CDR3: CASSIVAYEQYF. The CDR3 DNA reads as TGTGCCAGCAGTATCGTAGCTTACGAGCAGTACTTC.

This clonotype was detected many times. V usage is TRBV20-1 and J usage is TRBJ1-2; D is uncertain. The CDR3 runs to 15 residues. CDR1 is DFQATT, CDR2 SNEGSKA, per germline (reference sequence). The V and J ends lost 0 bases and 3 bases respectively, with 14 bases between them. In DNA, the CDR3 is TGCAGTGCTAGAGATGCTGTCGCCCCCTACTATGGCTACACCTTC. Its translation: CSARDAVAPYYGYTF.

There are many counts of this clonotype. The chain has TRBV5-1 and TRBJ2-5, with D possibly TRBD1 on 5 matching bases. V gave up 4 bases and J gave up 5 bases, with 15 bases separating them. Germline values: CDR1 SGHRS, CDR2 YFSETQ. This CDR3 region has 14 residues. The CDR3 sequence: CASSRQAGRETQYF. In DNA form, the CDR3 reads TGCGCCAGCAGCCGCCAAGCAGGGCGGGAGACCCAGTACTTC.

This clonotype was detected ten times or more. The chain carries TRBV7-2 and TRBJ1-5, with D possibly TRBD1 on 6 matching bases. This CDR3 is 14 amino acids long. Trimming removed 4 bases from V and 7 bases from J, with 14 bases in between. Germline V gives CDR1 SGHTA, CDR2 FQGNSA. CDR3 protein: CASSSQGTYQPQHF. In nucleotides, the CDR3 is TGTGCCAGCAGCTCGCAGGGGACATACCAGCCCCAGCATTTT.

Of note for this clonotype: A much larger clone lies a single base off, so this may be a read error. The gene calls are TRBV3-1 and TRBJ2-1; possible D gene TRBD1, 6 bases. V shed 0 bases and J shed 2 bases, with 11 bases lying between them. This CDR3 spans 16 amino acids. Germline V gene lookup returns CDR1 LGHDT and CDR2 YNNKEL (reference sequence). The CDR3 protein is CASSQEDSLTYNEQFF. CDR3 nucleotide sequence: TGTGCCAGCAGCCAAGAGGACAGCCTAACCTACAATGAGCAGTTCTTC.

This clonotype was seen many times. V and J are TRBV18 and TRBJ1-1; 7 positions agree with TRBD1. CDR1 is KGHSH and CDR2 is LQKENI in the germline V gene. The V gene end was trimmed by 9 bases and the J gene end by 0 bases; junction bases not matched to a gene: 4. This CDR3 comprises 13 residues. The CDR3 bases are TGTGCCAGTAAGACAGGGCTGAACACTGAAGCTTTCTTT. Translated: CASKTGLNTEAFF.

The J gene is TRBJ2-7, the V gene TRBV18, with TRBD1 matching 7 bases. The V gene end was trimmed by 3 bases and the J gene end by 0 bases; junction bases not matched to a gene: 5. The germline V gene encodes CDR1 KGHSH and CDR2 LQKENI. The CDR3 runs 15 residues. CDR3 DNA: TGTGCCAGCTCACCGAAGGGACAGTACTCCTACGAGCAGTACTTC. Its protein is CASSPKGQYSYEQYF.

At least ten counts were recorded for this clonotype. The V call is TRBV5-1, the J call TRBJ1-3, with D perhaps matching TRBD1 (6 bases). This CDR3 is built from 17 residues. The V end lost 2 bases, the J end lost 0 bases, and 15 bases lay between the germline ends. CDR1 and CDR2 (germline): SGHRS, YFSETQ. CDR3 region: CASSLSGQRSSGNTIYF. The CDR3 bases are TGCGCCAGCAGCTTATCCGGACAGAGGTCCTCTGGAAACACCATATATTTT.

This clonotype has ten or more counts. The rearrangement links TRBV29-1 to TRBJ2-5, with TRBD1 matching over 10 bases. The trim removed 1 base at V and 6 bases at J, leaving 5 bases unmatched. This CDR3 spans 14 amino acids. Germline CDR1 and CDR2: SQVTM and ANQGSEA. The CDR3 DNA reads as TGCAGCGTTGAAGGATGGACAGGGGGGAAGACCCAGTACTTC. Its protein product is CSVEGWTGGKTQYF.

This clonotype has ten or more counts. The chain couples TRBV5-6 to TRBJ2-2; D call uncertain. V lost 4 bases to trimming and J lost 2 bases, with 15 bases between them. From germline, CDR1 is SGHDT and CDR2 YYEEEE. This CDR3 is built from 16 residues. The CDR3: CASSVDLTVNTGELFF. CDR3 DNA: TGTGCCAGCAGCGTAGACTTGACTGTAAACACCGGGGAGCTGTTTTTT.

This clonotype came up many times. V usage is TRBV20-1 and J usage is TRBJ2-1, with TRBD2 identical over 10 bases. This CDR3 contains 14 residues. The V gene end was trimmed by 8 bases and the J gene end by 4 bases; junction bases not matched to a gene: 8. CDR1 is DFQATT, CDR2 SNEGSKA, per germline (reference sequence). DNA of the CDR3: TGCAGTTCTCCGAGCGGGGGGGTTTACAATGAGCAGTTCTTC. This sequence encodes CSSPSGGVYNEQFF.

This clonotype was recorded at least ten times. As DNA, the CDR3 is TGCAGTGCTAGGCCTAGCGGGGGCACAGATACGCAGTATTTT. It specifies CSARPSGGTDTQYF. The rearrangement uses TRBV20-1 and TRBJ2-3; 9 bases match TRBD2. This CDR3 spans 14 amino acids. Looked up from germline, CDR1 is DFQATT and CDR2 is SNEGSKA (reference sequence). The V and J ends lost 3 bases and 1 base, in that order; junction bases with no gene match: 2.

This clonotype was seen at least ten times. The V and J genes are TRBV5-1 and TRBJ2-1; 9 nucleotides agree with TRBD2. J lost 3 bases, V lost 5 bases, and 6 bases had no gene match. The CDR3 totals 15 residues. CDR1 and CDR2 (germline): SGHRS, YFSETQ. CDR3 protein: CASSSTSGFYNEQFF. The DNA of the CDR3 is TGCGCCAGCAGTTCTACTAGCGGGTTCTACAATGAGCAGTTCTTC.

This clonotype was seen ten or more times. The chain has TRBV10-3 and TRBJ2-1; TRBD1 or TRBD2 may be the D gene (5 bases each). V lost 6 bases and J lost 4, with 16 bases in between. The CDR3 length is 15 residues. CDR1 and CDR2 (germline): ENHRY, SYGVKD. The CDR3 region has the DNA TGTGCCATCAGATCGACCGGGACGGAATACAATGAGCAGTTCTTC. It codes for CAIRSTGTEYNEQFF.

This clonotype was picked up many times. This chain links TRBV7-2 with TRBJ2-2; weak D call: TRBD2 (5 bases). Between the trimmed V and J ends, which lost 5 bases and 7 bases, there was a span of 14 bases. This CDR3 contains 14 residues. Germline V lookup: CDR1 SGHTA, CDR2 FQGNSA. The CDR3 loop is CASSPILDNGELFF. The CDR3, as DNA: TGTGCCAGCAGCCCAATACTAGACAACGGGGAGCTGTTTTTT.

This sequence joins TRBV5-1 and TRBJ2-3; perhaps TRBD1 as D (6 bases). The germline V gene encodes CDR1 SGHRS and CDR2 YFSETQ. The V end lost 0 bases, the J end lost 4 bases, and 12 bases lay between the germline ends. This CDR3 spans 15 amino acids. As DNA, the CDR3 is TGCGCCAGCAGCTTGGCTGGGGGCGGAGCAGATACGCAGTATTTT. This encodes CASSLAGGGADTQYF.

This clonotype was recorded many times. V and J are TRBV7-9 and TRBJ2-7, with 7 bases lining up with TRBD1. Germline CDR1 is SEHNR and CDR2 is FQNEAQ (reference sequence). The CDR3 has 14 residues. The V and J ends lost 5 bases and 1 base, in that order; junction bases with no gene match: 5. Here the CDR3 reads CASSVDRESYEQYF. The CDR3 coding sequence is TGTGCCAGCAGCGTAGACAGGGAATCCTACGAGCAGTACTTC.

This clonotype was seen many times. This chain uses TRBV5-1 with TRBJ2-2; 7 bases map to TRBD1. Unmatched junction bases numbered 5, after V lost 3 bases and J lost 6 bases. The CDR3 covers 14 residues. Germline V gives CDR1 SGHRS, CDR2 YFSETQ. CDR3 DNA: TGCGCCAGCAGCTCGGGACAGCTCCCCGGGGAGCTGTTTTTT. Protein: CASSSGQLPGELFF.

This clonotype was seen at least ten times. The CDR3 DNA sequence: TGTGCCAGCAGCCAAGTGTATGAAGCTTTCTTT. It translates to CASSQVYEAFF. The chain links TRBV14 to TRBJ1-1; D unresolved. This CDR3 has 11 residues. Trimming stripped 1 base from V and 7 bases from J, with 4 bases between. The germline V gene encodes CDR1 SGHDN and CDR2 FVKESK.